This T cell receptor (beta chain) derives from a study of T cell repertoires in cytomegalovirus infection. Whole-study context: Carrying CMV and the relevant HLA type showed in public TCR beta signatures.

Trimming cost V 5 bases and J 1 base, with 11 bases left between them. Germline-derived CDR1 and CDR2 are DFQATT and SNEGSKA (reference sequence). The CDR3 sequence is 13 residues long. As concerns this clonotype: Its antigen is not known.

TCRdb called the reads again in MiXCR, with one record for every CDR3 protein. The sample gives fewer than 200,000 distinct CDR3 sequences, approximately 15% of which show up once; about a quarter is in the top ten. Findings and caveats of the study: HLA-C-restricted CMV-specific TCR beta clonotypes prevailed in the ex vivo response. Carriers of CMV and the relevant HLA type were discriminated by public TCR beta frequency.

Material: PBMCs. This rearrangement joins TRBV20-1 to TRBJ2-5; no clear D. The TCR originated in a human donor in good health (CMV status not recorded). Some clones in this sample may be carry-over from other donors' samples. The CDR3 sequence: CSAPRWGQETQYF. CDR3 in DNA: TGCAGTGCTCCCCGTTGGGGCCAAGAGACCCAGTACTTC.